The clone carrying this T cell receptor beta chain appeared many times. Its antigen remains unidentified. Germline V CDR1 and CDR2: MNHNS, SASEGT. Deletions cut 3 bases from V and 3 bases from J, with 6 bases between. This CDR3 contains 12 residues. This sample is part of a study of T cells in Graves' hyperthyroidism and ophthalmopathy. Notes on the study in general: Patients with ophthalmopathy were separated from those with stable hyperthyroidism by a 13 V-J model.

Regions amplified from RNA transcripts were the TCR beta CDR3 regions. In the first-round RT-PCR of the TCR CDR3, the HTBI primer set was used. TCRdb fed the multiplex PCR reads into MiXCR, producing one record per CDR3 protein. The sample has fewer than 550,000 distinct CDR3 sequences; 15% to 19% are singletons. Orbital computed tomography and thyroid ultrasound, together with serum TRAb and thyroxine and clinical symptoms, were used for diagnoses. This TCR came from a woman between 18 and 30 years old with Graves' hyperthyroidism. This chain connects TRBV6-1 to TRBJ2-7; no clear D gene. Sequenced material: blood. The CDR3 loop is CASSDYDYEQYF. CDR3 nucleotide sequence: TGTGCCAGCAGTGACTACGACTACGAGCAGTACTTC.